This T cell receptor beta chain was captured in a study of cytomegalovirus exposure and HLA in healthy donors. Study summary: From HLA-typed donors, an early data release held approximately 85 million unique TCRs. Among several hundred genotyped donors, roughly 80% fell in the Caucasian-associated ancestry cluster. General study findings and limits: It emerged from a later analysis that several of the most significant clusters appeared to be linked to common viral pathogens.

Though probably carrying unrecorded immune exposures, donors were nominally healthy at sampling. Primers for the PCR totalled 60 Vbeta and 13 Jbeta. TCRdb's table, derived via immunoSEQ multiplex PCR, lists solely in-frame clones and lacks some. The sample has roughly 160,000 clones; roughly 80% are singletons. As for this clone: Its antigen is undetermined.

Sample: PBMCs. The receptor's source is a male donor in good health and CMV-seronegative.

For the CDR3, the DNA is TGCAGCGGCGGGACGGCCTACAATGAGCAGTTCTTC. Translation gives CSGGTAYNEQFF. The chain joins TRBV29-1 to TRBJ2-1, with D perhaps TRBD2 (6 bases). V lost 7 bases to trimming and J lost 2 bases, with 9 bases between them. Germline V gene lookup returns CDR1 SQVTM and CDR2 ANQGSEA. This CDR3 is 12 amino acids long.